A single sample gave rise to the 20 T cell receptor beta chains below, sequenced in a study of breast tumors, draining lymph nodes, adjacent tissues. TCRdb itself ran the multiplex PCR reads through MiXCR, one entry per CDR3 protein. Among about 21,000 distinct CDR3 sequences listed, around 40% were seen once. Sequencing input: breast tumor tissue. All receptors come from a female donor with breast cancer. Some clones in this sample may be carry-over from other donors' samples.

V gene TRBV30 combines with J gene TRBJ2-1, with D perhaps TRBD2 (6 bases). Deletions cut 3 bases from V and 6 bases from J, with 18 bases between. Germline assignment: CDR1 GTSNPN and CDR2 SVGIG (reference sequence). The CDR3 sequence is 15 residues long. DNA for the CDR3: TGTGCCTGGAGCCGGGGACTGGGCGGAGGCAATGAGCAGTTCTTC. It yields the protein CAWSRGLGGGNEQFF. Using reference TRBV30 and TRBJ2-1 for the parts outside the CDR3, the full variable domain is SQTIHQWPATLVQPVGSPLSLECTVEGTSNPNLYWYRQAAGRGLQLLFYSVGIGQISSEVPQNLSASRPQDRQFILSSKKLLLSDSGFYLCAWSRGLGGGNEQFFGPGTRLTVL.

With respect to this clonotype: Possible read error: a much larger clone is one base away. This CDR3 is missing its conserved last phenylalanine or tryptophan, likely due to a read error. The rearrangement joins TRBV19 to TRBJ1-2; tentatively, D is TRBD1 (5 bases). The length of the CDR3 is 11 residues. CDR1 is LNHDA and CDR2 is SQIVND in the germline V gene (reference sequence). Trimming removed 6 bases from V and 8 bases from J, with 10 bases in between. In DNA form, the CDR3 reads TGTGCCAGTAGAAGGGACTCCGGCTACACCCTC. Translating it yields CASRRDSGYTL.

The chain carries TRBV2 and TRBJ1-1; TRBD1 matches at 9 bases. The CDR3 sequence is 13 residues long. The V and J ends lost 6 bases and 4 bases, in that order; junction bases with no gene match: 3. Germline-derived CDR1 and CDR2 are SNHLY and FYNNEI. The CDR3 DNA is TGTGCCAGCAGATGGACAGGGGCCACTGAAGCTTTCTTT. It specifies CASRWTGATEAFF.

This clonotype was seen a handful of times. A much bigger clone sits one base away, suggesting this may be a read error. This chain connects TRBV10-2 to TRBJ2-7; 11 bases agree with TRBD2. Germline values: CDR1 WSHSY, CDR2 SAAADI. CDR3 size: 15 residues. This CDR3 reads CASDSRTSGSCEQYF. In DNA form, the CDR3 reads TGCGCCAGCGACTCCCGGACTAGCGGGTCCTGCGAGCAGTACTTC.

This clonotype was counted ten times or more. Possible read error: a much larger clone is one base away. V gene TRBV7-3 combines with J gene TRBJ2-5; tentative D call: TRBD2 (6 bases). This CDR3 region has 15 residues. The germline CDR1 and CDR2 sequences are SGHTA and FQGTGA. The chain's CDR3 is CASSLIPGAQETQHF. CDR3 in DNA: TGTGCCAGCAGCTTGATTCCGGGAGCCCAAGAGACCCAGCACTTC.

The V gene is TRBV10-3, the J gene TRBJ2-7; D is ambiguous. This CDR3 is built from 14 residues. The V end was cut by 3 bases, the J end by 1 base, with 10 bases between. Germline V gene sequence: CDR1 ENHRY, CDR2 SYGVKD. CDR3 in DNA: TGTGCCATCAGTGACAGCACAAGTTCCTACGAGCAGTACTTC. This encodes CAISDSTSSYEQYF.

This chain joins TRBV18 and TRBJ2-1, with TRBD2 identical over 8 bases. Germline V CDR1 and CDR2: KGHSH, LQKENI. This CDR3 comprises 16 residues. Trimming cost V 1 base and J 2 bases; bases outside gene matches: 4. CDR3 sequence reads: CASSPLAGWPYNEQFF. CDR3 DNA: TGTGCCAGCTCACCACTAGCGGGGTGGCCCTACAATGAGCAGTTCTTC.

There are a few counts of this clonotype. An end of the junction differs from the germline gene, which may be a read error. This chain uses TRBV5-5 with TRBJ1-2; the D gene is possibly TRBD1 (5 bases). CDR1 and CDR2 from the germline V gene are SGHKS and YYEKEE (reference sequence). The CDR3 has 12 residues. The DNA of the CDR3 is TGTGCCAGCAGCTCGGGGGGTATGGCCCCCCTATTC. Translating gives CASSSGGMAPLF.

This clonotype was recorded many times. The rearrangement links TRBV5-1 to TRBJ2-5, with TRBD1 matching over 11 bases. The CDR3 contains 14 residues. With 4 bases clipped from V and 8 bases from J, the junction kept 7 bases outside the gene matches. Looked up from germline, CDR1 is SGHRS and CDR2 is YFSETQ. CDR3 region: CASSGTGGRDTQYF. The CDR3 bases are TGCGCCAGCAGCGGGACAGGGGGAAGGGACACCCAGTACTTC.

The J gene is TRBJ1-3, the V gene TRBV6-6; no definite D call. The CDR3 has 17 residues. Germline lookup yields CDR1 MNHNY and CDR2 SVGAGI (reference sequence). Trimming cost V 4 bases and J 4 bases, with 20 bases left between them. The CDR3 region is CASSSDTPGAFGNTIYF. In nucleotides, the CDR3 is TGTGCCAGCAGTTCCGATACACCCGGTGCTTTCGGAAACACCATATATTTT.

By proportion, this clonotype is medium-sized (0.01 to 0.1%). The V gene is TRBV5-1, the J gene TRBJ2-3; TRBD2 matches at 13 bases. Per the germline V gene, CDR1 is SGHRS and CDR2 is YFSETQ. With V trimmed by 7 bases and J by 5 bases, 4 bases remained unmatched. This CDR3 is built from 14 residues. The chain's CDR3 is CASGLAGVKDTQYF. The CDR3 DNA follows: TGCGCCAGCGGACTAGCGGGAGTTAAAGATACGCAGTATTTT.

This clonotype was seen ten or more times. This chain links TRBV11-3 with TRBJ2-7; no clear D gene. This CDR3 region has 12 residues. V shed 2 bases and J shed 9 bases, with 11 bases lying between them. The germline CDR1 and CDR2 sequences are SGHNT and YENEEA. CDR3 nucleotides: TGTGCCAGCAGCTTATCCCTCGGCAGGCAGTACTTC. Its protein product is CASSLSLGRQYF.

The CDR3 nucleotides are TGTGCCAGTATGACAGGGGGCGAAAAGACCCAGTACTTC. Its translation is CASMTGGEKTQYF. V is TRBV19 and J is TRBJ2-5, with 10 bases identical to TRBD1. With V trimmed by 7 bases and J by 6 bases, 5 bases remained unmatched. The CDR3 loop spans 13 amino acids. Germline assignment: CDR1 LNHDA and CDR2 SQIVND (reference sequence). Based on the CDR3 plus reference TRBV19 and TRBJ2-5, the full variable domain is DGGITQSPKYLFRKEGQNVTLSCEQNLNHDAMYWYRQDPGQGLRLIYYSQIVNDFQKGDIAEGYSVSREKKESFPLTVTSAQKNPTAFYLCASMTGGEKTQYFGPGTRLLVL.

The sample holds a few counts of this clonotype. The V gene is TRBV30, the J gene TRBJ1-1; no definite D call. CDR3 length: 11 residues. Germline V gene data show CDR1 as GTSNPN and CDR2 as SVGIG (reference sequence). Deletions cut 5 bases from V and 1 base from J, with 5 bases between. CDR3 coding DNA: TGTGCCTGGCATCAGAACACTGAAGCTTTCTTT. Its translation is CAWHQNTEAFF.

Within the sample, this clonotype is large. V and J are TRBV7-2 and TRBJ2-5; the match to TRBD2 covers 9 bases. The J segment lost 5 bases and the V segment lost 5 bases, leaving 15 bases of the junction unmatched. The CDR3 is made up of 17 amino acids. Germline CDR1 SGHTA, CDR2 FQGNSA. The CDR3 reads CASSQAKIAGVVETQYF. In DNA, the CDR3 is TGTGCCAGCAGCCAAGCCAAGATAGCGGGAGTAGTGGAGACCCAGTACTTC.

To note about this clonotype: The conserved closing phenylalanine or tryptophan is absent in this CDR3, likely reflecting a read error. Because the CDR3's place on the DNA is in doubt, the DNA is left out and the CDR3 is given as listed by TCRdb. CDR3 loop: CASSLAGG. This chain links TRBV5-1 with TRBJ2-6; the D call of TRBD2 is as the table states it, not checked on the DNA. Germline V gene data show CDR1 as SGHRS and CDR2 as YFSETQ. The CDR3 comprises 8 residues, both ends counted.

Remarks on this clonotype: This could be a read error, since a much larger clone is one nucleotide away. The chain has TRBV12-3 or TRBV12-4 and TRBJ1-4, with D possibly matching TRBD1 (6 bases). The CDR3 loop spans 14 amino acids. V lost 6 bases and J 6 bases, leaving 14 bases between the germline ends. The DNA of the CDR3 is TGTGCCAGCAGAAGCCAGGGGCCTTATGAAAAACTGTTTTTT. Translation gives CASRSQGPYEKLFF.

V is TRBV7-3 and J is TRBJ1-5, with TRBD1 identical over 8 bases. This CDR3 is 21 amino acids long. Unmatched junction bases numbered 25, after V lost 2 bases and J lost 7 bases. Germline CDR1 is SGHTA and CDR2 is FQGTGA. The DNA for the CDR3 is TGTGCCAGCAGCTTAGACCGGTTTAAGGACCCTAAAGGACAGGGAAGGCAGCCCCAGCATTTT. It specifies CASSLDRFKDPKGQGRQPQHF.

This clonotype was seen many times. V gene TRBV5-5 combines with J gene TRBJ1-5; 9 nucleotides align to TRBD1. Trimming cost V 3 bases and J 13 bases; bases outside gene matches: 5. Germline V gene lookup returns CDR1 SGHKS and CDR2 YYEKEE (reference sequence). CDR3 size: 12 residues. CDR3 amino acids: CASSYTGGGQHF. The CDR3 nucleotides are TGTGCCAGCAGCTACACAGGGGGCGGTCAGCATTTT.

This clonotype was picked up many times. The chain couples TRBV7-3 to TRBJ2-1; possibly TRBD1 or TRBD2 for D (6 bases each). V gave up 1 base and J gave up 2 bases, with 9 bases separating them. Germline V gives CDR1 SGHTA, CDR2 FQGTGA. The CDR3 covers 15 residues. CDR3 amino acids: CASSLKRGPYNEQFF. CDR3 DNA sequence: TGTGCCAGCAGCTTAAAACGGGGGCCCTACAATGAGCAGTTCTTC.